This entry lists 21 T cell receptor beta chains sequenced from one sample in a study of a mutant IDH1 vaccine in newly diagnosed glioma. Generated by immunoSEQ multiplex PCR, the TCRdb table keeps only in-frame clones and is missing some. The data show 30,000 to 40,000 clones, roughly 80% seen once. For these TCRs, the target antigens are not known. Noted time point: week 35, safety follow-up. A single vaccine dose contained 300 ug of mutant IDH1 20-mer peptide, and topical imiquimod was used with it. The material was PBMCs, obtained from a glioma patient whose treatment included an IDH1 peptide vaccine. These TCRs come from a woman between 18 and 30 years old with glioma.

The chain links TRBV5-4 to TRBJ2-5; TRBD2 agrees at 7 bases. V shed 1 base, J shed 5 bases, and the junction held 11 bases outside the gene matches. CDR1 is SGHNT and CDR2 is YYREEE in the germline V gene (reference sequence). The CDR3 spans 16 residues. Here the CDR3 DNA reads TGTGCCAGCAGCTTGCGCCCAGGTGTGGGAGGGGAGACCCAGTACTTC. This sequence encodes CASSLRPGVGGETQYF.

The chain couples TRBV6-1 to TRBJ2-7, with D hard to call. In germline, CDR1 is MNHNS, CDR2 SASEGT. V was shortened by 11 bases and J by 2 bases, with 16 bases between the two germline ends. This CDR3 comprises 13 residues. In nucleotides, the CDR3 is TGTGCCGCGACCAGGAGTCAGGCCTACGAGCAGTACTTC. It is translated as CAATRSQAYEQYF.

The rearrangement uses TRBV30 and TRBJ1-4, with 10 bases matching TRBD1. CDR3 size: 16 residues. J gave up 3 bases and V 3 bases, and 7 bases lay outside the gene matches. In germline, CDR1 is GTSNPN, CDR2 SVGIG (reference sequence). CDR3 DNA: TGTGCCTGGAGGGACAGGGGGTTCGCTGCTAATGAAAAACTGTTTTTT. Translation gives CAWRDRGFAANEKLFF. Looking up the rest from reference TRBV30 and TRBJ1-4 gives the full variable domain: SQTIHQWPATLVQPVGSPLSLECTVEGTSNPNLYWYRQAAGRGLQLLFYSVGIGQISSEVPQNLSASRPQDRQFILSSKKLLLSDSGFYLCAWRDRGFAANEKLFFGSGTQLSVL.

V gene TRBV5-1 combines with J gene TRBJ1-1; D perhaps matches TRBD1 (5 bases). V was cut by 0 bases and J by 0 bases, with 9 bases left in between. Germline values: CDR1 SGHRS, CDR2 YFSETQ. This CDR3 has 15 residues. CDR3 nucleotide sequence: TGCGCCAGCAGCTTGGTAGGGGCCATGAACACTGAAGCTTTCTTT. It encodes CASSLVGAMNTEAFF.

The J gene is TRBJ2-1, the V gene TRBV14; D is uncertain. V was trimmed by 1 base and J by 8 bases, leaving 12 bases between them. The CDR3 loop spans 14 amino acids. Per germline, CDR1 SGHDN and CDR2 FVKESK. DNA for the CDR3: TGTGCCAGCAGCCAAGGAATCGTGGGCGATGAGCAGTTCTTC. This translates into CASSQGIVGDEQFF. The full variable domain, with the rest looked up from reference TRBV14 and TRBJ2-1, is EAGVTQFPSHSVIEKGQTVTLRCDPISGHDNLYWYRRVMGKEIKFLLHFVKESKQDESGMPNNRFLAERTGGTYSTLKVQPAELEDSGVYFCASSQGIVGDEQFFGPGTRLTVL.

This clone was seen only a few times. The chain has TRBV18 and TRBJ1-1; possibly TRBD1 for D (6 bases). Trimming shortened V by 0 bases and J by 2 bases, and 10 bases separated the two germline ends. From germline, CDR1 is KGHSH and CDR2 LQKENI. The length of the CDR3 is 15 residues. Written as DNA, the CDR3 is TGTGCCAGCTCACCACCGGAGGGGACAAACACTGAAGCTTTCTTT. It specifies CASSPPEGTNTEAFF.

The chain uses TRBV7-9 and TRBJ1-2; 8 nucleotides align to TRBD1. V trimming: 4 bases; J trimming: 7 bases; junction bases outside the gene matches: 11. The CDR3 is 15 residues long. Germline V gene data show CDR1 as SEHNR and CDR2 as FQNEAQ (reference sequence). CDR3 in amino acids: CASSSKDRAFGGYTF. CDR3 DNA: TGTGCCAGCAGCTCCAAGGACAGGGCTTTCGGTGGCTACACCTTC.

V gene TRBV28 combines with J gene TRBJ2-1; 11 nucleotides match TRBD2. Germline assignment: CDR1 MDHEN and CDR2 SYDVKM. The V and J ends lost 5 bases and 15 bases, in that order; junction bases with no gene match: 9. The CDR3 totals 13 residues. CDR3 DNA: TGTGCCAGCAGTACCCAGACTAGCGGGGTCCCGTTCTTC. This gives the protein CASSTQTSGVPFF.

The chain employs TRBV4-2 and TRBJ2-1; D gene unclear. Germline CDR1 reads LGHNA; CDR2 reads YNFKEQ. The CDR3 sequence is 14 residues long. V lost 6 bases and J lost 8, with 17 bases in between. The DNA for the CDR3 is TGTGCCAGCAGGTCCGTCGAGCCATTGTATGAGCAGTTCTTC. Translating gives CASRSVEPLYEQFF.

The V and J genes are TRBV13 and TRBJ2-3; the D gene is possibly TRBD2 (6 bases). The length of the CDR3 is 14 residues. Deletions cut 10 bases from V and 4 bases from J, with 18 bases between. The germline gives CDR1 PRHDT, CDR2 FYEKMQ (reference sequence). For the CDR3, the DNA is TGTGCCACCTCTGGGAGGTTTGGGTCAGATACGCAGTATTTT. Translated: CATSGRFGSDTQYF. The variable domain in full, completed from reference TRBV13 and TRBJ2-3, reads AAGVIQSPRHLIKEKRETATLKCYPIPRHDTVYWYQQGPGQDPQFLISFYEKMQSDKGSIPDRFSAQQFSDYHSELNMSSLELGDSALYFCATSGRFGSDTQYFGPGTRLTVL.

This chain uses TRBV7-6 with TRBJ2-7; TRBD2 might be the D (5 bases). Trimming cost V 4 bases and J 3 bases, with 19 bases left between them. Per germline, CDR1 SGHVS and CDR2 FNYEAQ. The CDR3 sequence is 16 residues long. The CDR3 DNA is TGTGCCAGCAGCTCCACGGCGTTCGGGAAGGGCTACGAGCAGTACTTC. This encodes CASSSTAFGKGYEQYF.

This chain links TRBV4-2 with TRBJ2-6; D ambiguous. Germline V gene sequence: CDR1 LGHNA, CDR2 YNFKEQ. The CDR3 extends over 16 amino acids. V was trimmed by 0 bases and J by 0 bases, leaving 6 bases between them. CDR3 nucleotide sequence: TGTGCCAGCAGCCAAGATCAGGACTCTGGGGCCAACGTCCTGACTTTC. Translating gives CASSQDQDSGANVLTF.

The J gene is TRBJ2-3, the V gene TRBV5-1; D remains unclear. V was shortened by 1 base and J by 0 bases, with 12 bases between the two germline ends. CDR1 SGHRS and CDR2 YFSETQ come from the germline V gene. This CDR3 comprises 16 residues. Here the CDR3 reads CASSLNGGISTDTQYF. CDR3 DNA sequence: TGCGCCAGCAGCTTGAATGGCGGAATTAGCACAGATACGCAGTATTTT.

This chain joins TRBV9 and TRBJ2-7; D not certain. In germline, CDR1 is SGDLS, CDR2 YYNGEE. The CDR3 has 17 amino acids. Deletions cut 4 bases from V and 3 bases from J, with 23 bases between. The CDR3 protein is CASSLRSTNNPFYEQYF. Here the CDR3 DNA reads TGTGCCAGCAGCCTCCGTAGTACGAACAACCCTTTCTACGAGCAGTACTTC.

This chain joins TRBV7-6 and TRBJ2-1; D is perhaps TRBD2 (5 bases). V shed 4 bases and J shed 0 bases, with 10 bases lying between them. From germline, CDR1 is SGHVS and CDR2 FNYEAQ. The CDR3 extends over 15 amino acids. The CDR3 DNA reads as TGTGCCAGCAGCTATACAGCGGACTCCTACAATGAGCAGTTCTTC. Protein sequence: CASSYTADSYNEQFF.

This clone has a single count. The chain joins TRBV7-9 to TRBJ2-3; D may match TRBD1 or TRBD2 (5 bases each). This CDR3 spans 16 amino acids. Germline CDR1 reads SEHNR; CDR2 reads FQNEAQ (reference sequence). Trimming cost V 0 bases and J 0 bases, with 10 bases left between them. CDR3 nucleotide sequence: TGTGCCAGCAGCTTAGCTTCGGGGCCTAGCACAGATACGCAGTATTTT. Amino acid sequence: CASSLASGPSTDTQYF.

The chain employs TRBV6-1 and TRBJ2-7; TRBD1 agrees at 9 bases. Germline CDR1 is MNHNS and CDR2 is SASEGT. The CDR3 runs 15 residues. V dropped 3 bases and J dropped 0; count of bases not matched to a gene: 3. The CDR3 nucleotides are TGTGCCAGCAGTGACCAGACAGGGGGCTCCTACGAGCAGTACTTC. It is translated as CASSDQTGGSYEQYF.

CDR3 sequence (DNA): TGCGCCAGCAGCTTGGTTGTCGGGGGCCCATACGAGCAGTACTTC. Protein sequence: CASSLVVGGPYEQYF. The V and J genes are TRBV5-1 and TRBJ2-7; D possibly matches TRBD1 or TRBD2 (6 bases each). The germline V gene encodes CDR1 SGHRS and CDR2 YFSETQ. Trimming pared 0 bases from V and 4 bases from J, leaving 14 bases between. The CDR3 has 15 amino acids.

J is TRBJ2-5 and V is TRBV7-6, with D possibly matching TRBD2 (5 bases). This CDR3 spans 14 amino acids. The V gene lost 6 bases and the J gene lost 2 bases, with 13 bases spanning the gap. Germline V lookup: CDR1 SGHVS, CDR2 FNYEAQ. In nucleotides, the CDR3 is TGTGCCAGCAGTAAAACCGGGATACAAGAGACCCAGTACTTC. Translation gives CASSKTGIQETQYF. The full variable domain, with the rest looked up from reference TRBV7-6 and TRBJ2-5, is GAGVSQSPRYKVTKRGQDVALRCDPISGHVSLYWYRQALGQGPEFLTYFNYEAQQDKSGLPNDRFSAERPEGSISTLTIQRTEQRDSAMYRCASSKTGIQETQYFGPGTRLLVL.

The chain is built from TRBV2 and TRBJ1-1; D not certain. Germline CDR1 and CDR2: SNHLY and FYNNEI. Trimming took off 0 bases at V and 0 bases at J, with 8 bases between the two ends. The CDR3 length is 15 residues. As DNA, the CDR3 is TGTGCCAGCAGTGAAGCGCTTGCGGTGAACACTGAAGCTTTCTTT. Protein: CASSEALAVNTEAFF. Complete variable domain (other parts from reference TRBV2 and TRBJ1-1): EPEVTQTPSHQVTQMGQEVILRCVPISNHLYFYWYRQILGQKVEFLVSFYNNEISEKSEIFDDQFSVERPDGSNFTLKIRSTKLEDSAMYFCASSEALAVNTEAFFGQGTRLTVV.

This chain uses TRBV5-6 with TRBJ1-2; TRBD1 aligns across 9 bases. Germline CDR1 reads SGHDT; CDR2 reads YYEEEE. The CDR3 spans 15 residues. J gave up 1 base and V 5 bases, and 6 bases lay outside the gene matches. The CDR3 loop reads CASREQGAGNYGYTF. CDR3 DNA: TGTGCCAGCAGGGAACAGGGGGCAGGTAACTATGGCTACACCTTC.